This paragraph reports one T cell receptor (beta chain). Its antigen remains unknown. Its ends do not fully match the called genes, so a read error is possible. The sample belongs to a study of T cell repertoires in cytomegalovirus infection. Study results and caveats: CMV-specific TCR beta clonotypes restricted by HLA-C dominated the ex vivo response.

Each CDR3 protein is one row after TCRdb ran MiXCR on the reads. Of some 500,000 distinct CDR3 sequences in the sample, almost 40% were seen once. The clonotype was recovered from a human donor in good health (CMV status not recorded). Some clones in this sample may be carry-over from other donors' samples. Sequenced here: cultured PBMCs, sampled from culture after CMV antigen stimulation.

The CDR3 sequence is CASSIAGGTSETQYF. For the CDR3, the DNA is TGTGCCAGCAGCATAGCGGGGGGGACCTCAGAGACCCAGTACTTC. The J gene is TRBJ2-5, the V gene TRBV7-2; TRBD2 matches at 11 bases. Germline V gene sequence: CDR1 SGHTA, CDR2 FQGNSA. The CDR3 length is 15 residues.